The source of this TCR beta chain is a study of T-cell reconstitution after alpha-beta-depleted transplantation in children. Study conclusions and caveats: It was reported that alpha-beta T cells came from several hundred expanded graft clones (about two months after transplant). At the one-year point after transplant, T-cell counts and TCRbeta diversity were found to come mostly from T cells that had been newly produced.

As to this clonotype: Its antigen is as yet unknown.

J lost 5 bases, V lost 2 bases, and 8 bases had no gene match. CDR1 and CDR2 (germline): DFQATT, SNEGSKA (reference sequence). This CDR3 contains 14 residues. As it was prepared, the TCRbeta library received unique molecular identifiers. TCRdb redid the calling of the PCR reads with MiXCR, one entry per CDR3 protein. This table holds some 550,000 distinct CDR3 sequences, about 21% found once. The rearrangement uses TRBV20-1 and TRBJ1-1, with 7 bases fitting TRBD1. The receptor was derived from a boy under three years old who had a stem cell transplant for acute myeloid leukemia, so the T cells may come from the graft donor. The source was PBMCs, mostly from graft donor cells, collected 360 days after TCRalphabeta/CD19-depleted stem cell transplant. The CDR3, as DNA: TGCAGTGCTAGACCCGACAGGGTGATGACTGAAGCTTTCTTT. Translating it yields CSARPDRVMTEAFF.